This TCR beta chain appears in the sequencing data of a study of blood T cell repertoires in COVID-19. Study as a whole: Collection of acute and convalescent COVID-19 samples took place in the United States, Italy and Spain. The cDNA or gDNA used as material had been derived from T cells, B-cell-depleted T cells, or PBMCs.

The CDR3 is 14 amino acids. The germline V gene encodes CDR1 SGHRS and CDR2 YFSETQ. The V gene lost 4 bases and the J gene lost 2 bases, with 12 bases spanning the gap. To note about this clone: Additional DNA sequences in this sample encode the identical CDR3.

Original analysis: Amplified reference gene primers provided the basis for estimating nucleated cell counts. The repertoire was sequenced with immunoSEQ multiplex PCR; TCRdb's copy has only in-frame clones and lacks some. That table is the source of V, J and clone size, and D and trimming were worked out from the DNA. The sample has some 250,000 clones, over 65% seen once. The sample consisted of peripheral blood. The receptor was isolated from a woman older than 75 with acute or convalescent COVID-19. This chain uses TRBV5-1 with TRBJ1-2, with a weak D call TRBD1 (5 bases). The DNA of the CDR3 is TGCGCCAGCAGCCCCCTGGGGGGAAACTATGGCTACACCTTC. Amino acid sequence: CASSPLGGNYGYTF.